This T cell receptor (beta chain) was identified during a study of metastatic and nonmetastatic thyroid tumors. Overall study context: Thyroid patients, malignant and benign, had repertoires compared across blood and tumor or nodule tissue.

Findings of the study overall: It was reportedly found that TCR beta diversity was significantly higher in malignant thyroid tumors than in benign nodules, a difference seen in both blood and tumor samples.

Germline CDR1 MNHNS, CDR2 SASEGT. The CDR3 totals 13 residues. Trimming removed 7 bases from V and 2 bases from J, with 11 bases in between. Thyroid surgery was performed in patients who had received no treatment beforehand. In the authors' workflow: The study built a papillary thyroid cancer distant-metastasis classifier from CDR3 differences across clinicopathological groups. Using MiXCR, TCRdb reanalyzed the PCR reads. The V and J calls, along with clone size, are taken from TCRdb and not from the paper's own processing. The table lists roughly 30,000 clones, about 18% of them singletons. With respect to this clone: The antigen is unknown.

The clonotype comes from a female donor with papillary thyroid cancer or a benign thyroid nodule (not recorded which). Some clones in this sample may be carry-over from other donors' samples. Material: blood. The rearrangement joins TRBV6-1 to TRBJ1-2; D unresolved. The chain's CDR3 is CASIPTENYGYTF. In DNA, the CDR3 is TGTGCCAGCATCCCTACAGAAAACTATGGCTACACCTTC.